These T cell receptor beta chains were read from a single sample in a study of radiation and T cells in renal cell carcinoma. Assay: immunoSEQ multiplex PCR; the TCRdb copy retains only in-frame clones and omits some. The table includes about 90,000 clones, roughly 84% detected once. The sequencing here drew on blood, taken from a patient whose treatment included radiotherapy and nephrectomy. These receptors were obtained from a man in his fifties or sixties with renal cell carcinoma. Both conserved end residues are trimmed from each CDR3. D genes are given only for firm matches. Only part of the rows carry a size: once, few, many, or a class if the clone is expanded.

clone_size j_call d_call v_call cdr3_aa
- TRBJ1-5 TRBD1 TRBV4-1 ASSPQGFADQPQH
- TRBJ2-7 TRBD2 TRBV29-1 SVRQLPTGGEQY
once TRBJ2-6 - TRBV6-5 ASSPVSGANVLT
- TRBJ2-1 TRBD2 TRBV5-1 ASSLATGTSGRIISYNEQF
few TRBJ2-6 TRBD2 TRBV28 ASSFNAGGLSGANVLT
- TRBJ1-1 - TRBV11-3 ASSLGRSGEAF
- TRBJ1-5 TRBD1 TRBV13 ASSIRDRGAHQPQH
- TRBJ2-4 - TRBV29-1 SVDPGGNIQY
once TRBJ2-1 TRBD2 TRBV7-2 ASSLVGTSGSGEQF
- TRBJ2-7 TRBD2 TRBV27 ASSILSGRAPLYEQY
- TRBJ2-7 - TRBV27 ASSLSGHKFYEQY
- TRBJ2-1 TRBD2 TRBV7-8 ASSLERTSGRMRKNEQF
few TRBJ1-5 TRBD1 TRBV7-6 ASSLGTGRNQPQH
- TRBJ1-1 - TRBV4-3 ASSQDRDRYPF
- TRBJ2-6 - TRBV9 ASSVGPGVGANVLT
- TRBJ2-1 - TRBV15 ATSRAGTGGEQF
- TRBJ2-1 - TRBV5-1 ASSLGTERFYEQF
- TRBJ2-5 TRBD2 TRBV27 ASSIGLAGQETQY
few TRBJ1-1 - TRBV19 ASSINRANTEAF
- TRBJ2-3 TRBD2 TRBV9 ASSVSGSLTDTQY
few TRBJ1-5 - TRBV23-1 ASSQSVRGGLNQPQH
- TRBJ2-7 TRBD2 TRBV4-1 ASSQGGLAREQY
once TRBJ2-3 - TRBV2 ASSEHAYSTDTQY
- TRBJ2-1 - TRBV27 ASIREWGNNEQF
- TRBJ2-3 - TRBV20-1 SASRGTQY
- TRBJ2-2 TRBD1 TRBV7-3 ASSSGTGGTGELF
- TRBJ2-1 - TRBV25-1 ASSARENTYNEQF
- TRBJ1-2 - TRBV5-6 ASSPPPGNGYT
- TRBJ1-4 - TRBV5-1 ASSLEGPPNEKLF
- TRBJ1-5 TRBD1 TRBV19 ATWGQARSNQPQH
- TRBJ2-3 TRBD1 TRBV19 ASRDRGADTQY
- TRBJ1-1 - TRBV29-1 SARVSGAEAF
- TRBJ1-1 - TRBV9 ASTPPGETEAF
- TRBJ2-3 TRBD2 TRBV18 ASSLGLADTQY
- TRBJ2-1 - TRBV5-4 ASSLYRVGANEQF
- TRBJ2-1 TRBD1 TRBV5-1 ASSYGQGENEQF
- TRBJ2-1 - TRBV30 AWSPSSYNEQF
- TRBJ2-7 - TRBV5-1 ASSNGQTYEQY
once TRBJ1-1 - TRBV7-2 ASSLGAGRLNTEAF
- TRBJ2-1 - TRBV18 ASSPTNNEQF
- TRBJ1-5 - TRBV2 ASLRGRDQPQH
- TRBJ2-4 TRBD2 TRBV6-1 ASRDGGVGIQY
- TRBJ2-6 - TRBV6-6 ASSYGGTGANVLT
- TRBJ2-7 - TRBV4-1 ASSPQGPGEQY
- TRBJ2-2 TRBD2 TRBV9 ASHSSGANTGELF
- TRBJ1-2 - TRBV19 ASRTGAGYYGYT
- TRBJ2-7 TRBD2 TRBV19 ASKGLAGGPGEQY
once TRBJ2-5 TRBD2 TRBV5-1 ASSKTSGSGRETQY
- TRBJ1-5 - TRBV27 ASSPRVINQPQH
- TRBJ2-7 TRBD1 TRBV2 ASSEDRSLGEQY